Each of the 19 T cell receptor beta chains below was sequenced from the same sample in a study of metastatic and nonmetastatic thyroid tumors (dated by TCRdb to 2020 to 2022). No treatment had been received by any patient before thyroid surgery. The method was PCR. Sequencing was performed on an Illumina HiSeq 4000. In-frame beta chains were kept once TCRdb had trimmed the public reads at Q25 with fastp and called clones with MiXCR. The sample table lists around 25,000 clones, around 20% of them with a count of one. Around 4.5% of the sample rests with the top ten. Material for sequencing was adjacent normal tissue. The source is a female donor with papillary thyroid cancer or a benign thyroid nodule (not recorded which). Some clones in this sample may be carry-over from other donors' samples.

This clone was seen a handful of times. A much larger clone differs by one base, so this may be a read error. The chain has TRBV10-1 and TRBJ1-1; D not resolved. The CDR3 is made up of 11 amino acids. Germline V gene sequence: CDR1 WNHNN, CDR2 SYGVQD (reference sequence). Trimming removed 6 bases at V and 5 bases at J, with 7 bases between. The CDR3 DNA reads as TGCGCCAGCAGGGGGTGTACTGAAGCTTTCTTT. This translates into CASRGCTEAFF.

As regards this clone: The junction differs from germline at one of its ends, possibly a read error. The V call is TRBV28, the J call TRBJ2-5, with TRBD2 as a possible D gene (6 bases). Germline loops: CDR1 MDHEN, CDR2 SYDVKM. The CDR3 covers 15 residues. Written as DNA, the CDR3 is TGTGCCAGCAGTTTTTTACTTACGGGGGAAGAGACCGAGTACTTC. It encodes CASSFLLTGEETEYF.

In regard to this clone: A much larger clone lies one base from this, so it may be a read error. The genes are TRBV5-5 and TRBJ2-3; D unresolved. The V gene's germline CDR1 is SGHKS and CDR2 YYEKEE (reference sequence). The CDR3 is 12 residues long. The chain's CDR3 is CASSLGADTKYF. CDR3 nucleotide sequence: TGTGCCAGCAGCTTGGGTGCAGATACGAAGTATTTT.

The chain joins TRBV6-1 to TRBJ2-1, with TRBD2 matching over 9 bases. The CDR3 length is 12 residues. Germline values: CDR1 MNHNS, CDR2 SASEGT. J gave up 13 bases and V 8 bases, and 9 bases lay outside the gene matches. The CDR3 region has the DNA TGTGCCAGCCGCGCGGGCGGGAGGGCCCAGTTCTTC. This encodes CASRAGGRAQFF.

The CDR3 region is CSVNRCPLGTEAFF. The CDR3 DNA reads TGCAGTGTTAACAGGTGCCCCCTGGGAACTGAAGCTTTCTTT. This chain uses TRBV20-1 with TRBJ1-1; tentative D call: TRBD1 (5 bases). V was clipped by 7 bases and J by 5 bases, with 20 bases between them. The CDR3 runs 14 residues. Per the germline V gene, CDR1 is DFQATT and CDR2 is SNEGSKA (reference sequence).

This clone showed up many times. The chain couples TRBV9 to TRBJ2-3; TRBD2 matches at 10 bases. With V trimmed by 0 bases and J by 3 bases, 4 bases remained unmatched. The CDR3 covers 16 residues. Germline V gene lookup returns CDR1 SGDLS and CDR2 YYNGEE. The CDR3 spells CASSVAVAGGTDTQYF. CDR3 bases: TGTGCCAGCAGCGTAGCGGTAGCGGGAGGAACAGATACGCAGTATTTT. Full variable domain (rest looked up from reference TRBV9 and TRBJ2-3): DSGVTQTPKHLITATGQRVTLRCSPRSGDLSVYWYQQSLDQGLQFLIQYYNGEERAKGNILERFSAQQFPDLHSELNLSSLELGDSALYFCASSVAVAGGTDTQYFGPGTRLTVL.

The chain joins TRBV4-1 to TRBJ1-4; D is unclear. The V end lost 4 bases, the J end lost 7 bases, and 10 bases lay between the germline ends. Germline V gene sequence: CDR1 MGHRA, CDR2 YSYEKL. The CDR3 totals 13 residues. The CDR3 DNA reads TGCGCCAGCAGCCGGGATCAAACTGAAAAACTGTTTTTT. This gives the protein CASSRDQTEKLFF.

The chain carries TRBV20-1 and TRBJ2-1; 11 bases map to TRBD2. The CDR3 sequence is 14 residues long. Germline assignment: CDR1 DFQATT and CDR2 SNEGSKA (reference sequence). The V and J ends lost 5 bases and 6 bases, in that order; junction bases with no gene match: 6. The CDR3 coding sequence is TGCAGTGCTCCAACTAGCGGGAGTACCAATGAGCAGTTCTTC. Amino acids: CSAPTSGSTNEQFF.

In this sample, this clone is medium-sized. The chain employs TRBV6-1 and TRBJ1-1; D gene ambiguous. With 8 bases removed from V and 0 bases from J, the gap between germline ends came to 10 bases. The CDR3 spans 13 residues. Germline CDR1 reads MNHNS; CDR2 reads SASEGT. In nucleotides, the CDR3 is TGTGCCAGCTGTGGACTGATGAACACTGAAGCTTTCTTT. Its translation: CASCGLMNTEAFF.

Remarks on this clone: At one of its ends the junction is not consistent with the germline gene, which may arise from a read error. The chain joins TRBV9 to TRBJ2-6, with 8 bases aligning to TRBD1. This CDR3 spans 17 amino acids. From germline, CDR1 is SGDLS and CDR2 YYNGEE. CDR3 amino acids: CASSKEQGDTGADVLTF. The DNA of the CDR3 is TGTGCCAGCAGCAAAGAACAGGGGGACACTGGGGCCGACGTCCTGACTTTC. Filled out from reference TRBV9 and TRBJ2-6, the complete variable domain reads DSGVTQTPKHLITATGQRVTLRCSPRSGDLSVYWYQQSLDQGLQFLIQYYNGEERAKGNILERFSAQQFPDLHSELNLSSLELGDSALYFCASSKEQGDTGADVLTFGAGSRLTVL.

On this clone: The sample contains more than one DNA sequence encoding this CDR3. The rearrangement links TRBV7-2 to TRBJ2-5, with TRBD2 matching 7 bases. From germline, CDR1 is SGHTA and CDR2 FQGNSA. V lost 0 bases and J lost 1; bases outside the gene matches: 8. The CDR3 totals 17 residues. CDR3 amino acids: CASSLAAPGRGQETQYF. The CDR3 nucleotides are TGTGCCAGCAGCTTAGCTGCTCCAGGGAGGGGCCAAGAGACCCAGTACTTC.

This clone appeared a few times. This may come from a read error, since a much larger clone is one base off. CDR3 DNA: TGTGCCAGCAGCCAAGATTTCGGTTCTGATGAAAAACTGTTTTTT. Translated: CASSQDFGSDEKLFF. This chain joins TRBV14 and TRBJ1-4, with D unresolved. V gave up 0 bases and J gave up 6 bases, with 11 bases separating them. The CDR3 is made up of 15 amino acids. CDR1 is SGHDN and CDR2 is FVKESK in the germline V gene.

The CDR3 protein is CSASLIAGTDTQYF. Here the CDR3 DNA reads TGCAGTGCTAGTTTAATAGCGGGCACAGATACGCAGTATTTT. J is TRBJ2-3 and V is TRBV20-1; D perhaps matches TRBD2 (6 bases). The germline CDR1 and CDR2 sequences are DFQATT and SNEGSKA (reference sequence). The CDR3 sequence is 14 residues long. Trimming pared 3 bases from V and 1 base from J, leaving 11 bases between.

Regarding this clone: Possible read error: a much larger clone is one base away. V gene TRBV6-4 combines with J gene TRBJ1-1; TRBD1 aligns across 7 bases. Germline V gene data show CDR1 as MRHNA and CDR2 as SNTAGT. This CDR3 region has 12 residues. The CDR3 reads CTQNRGPREAFF. The DNA for the CDR3 is TGTACCCAAAACAGGGGTCCAAGGGAAGCTTTCTTT.

This clone was seen many times. Other DNA sequences in the sample encode the same CDR3. The genes are TRBV30 and TRBJ2-2; 8 nucleotides agree with TRBD2. Germline assignment: CDR1 GTSNPN and CDR2 SVGIG (reference sequence). This CDR3 has 16 residues. The J segment lost 5 bases and the V segment lost 2 bases, leaving 10 bases of the junction unmatched. CDR3 residues: CAWSPTGGRFTGELFF. The CDR3, as DNA: TGTGCCTGGAGTCCGACGGGAGGGAGGTTTACCGGGGAGCTGTTTTTT.

Worth noting for this clone: The germline gene is not matched at one end of the junction; a read error may be the cause. The same CDR3 can be traced to other DNA sequences in this sample. The chain uses TRBV20-1 and TRBJ1-5, with a weak D call TRBD1 (6 bases). The CDR3 loop spans 14 amino acids. The germline gives CDR1 DFQATT, CDR2 SNEGSKA (reference sequence). The CDR3: CSAQGGGSNQPRHF. As DNA, the CDR3 is TGCAGCGCACAGGGCGGGGGTAGCAATCAGCCCCGGCATTTT.

This clone has only a few counts. It is unclear where the CDR3 begins or ends on the DNA, so no DNA is shown, and the CDR3 is as TCRdb lists it. The chain employs TRBV10-3 and TRBJ2-2; the table assigns TRBD2, which was not confirmed against the DNA. The CDR3 spans 14 amino acids, including both terminal residues. CDR1 is ENHRY, CDR2 SYGVKD, per germline. CDR3 residues: CAISVAGGTGEMFF.

The rearrangement joins TRBV11-2 to TRBJ1-5, with 7 bases that match TRBD1. The V and J ends lost 1 base and 11 bases, in that order; junction bases with no gene match: 23. Germline V CDR1 and CDR2: SGHAT, FQNNGV. This CDR3 comprises 19 residues. CDR3 sequence (DNA): TGTGCCAGCAGCTTAGTTGGGACAGTGAATTCCTTAGGTTATAAGGCCCAGCATTTT. It yields the protein CASSLVGTVNSLGYKAQHF.

In the case of this clone: A single base separates this from a much larger clone, so it may be a read error. V and J are TRBV4-2 and TRBJ2-3, with D tentatively TRBD2 (5 bases). CDR3 length equals 16 residues. V was shortened by 2 bases and J by 1 base, with 13 bases between the two germline ends. Germline CDR1 is LGHNA and CDR2 is YNFKEQ. The CDR3: CASSQRTATGTDTQYF. The CDR3 coding sequence is TGTGCCAGCAGCCAACGGACTGCCACTGGCACAGATACGCAGTATTTT.